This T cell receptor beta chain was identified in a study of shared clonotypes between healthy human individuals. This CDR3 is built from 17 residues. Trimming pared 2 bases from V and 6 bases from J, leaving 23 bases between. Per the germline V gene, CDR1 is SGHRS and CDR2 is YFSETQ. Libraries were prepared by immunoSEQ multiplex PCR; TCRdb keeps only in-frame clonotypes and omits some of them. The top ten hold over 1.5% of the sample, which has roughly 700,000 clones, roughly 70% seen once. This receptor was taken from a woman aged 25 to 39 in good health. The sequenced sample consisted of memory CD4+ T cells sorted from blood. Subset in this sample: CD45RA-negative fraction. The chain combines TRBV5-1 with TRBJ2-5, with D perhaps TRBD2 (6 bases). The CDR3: CASSFSPSGGSVKTQYF. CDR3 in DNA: TGCGCCAGCAGCTTCTCCCCCAGTGGGGGGAGTGTGAAGACCCAGTACTTC.